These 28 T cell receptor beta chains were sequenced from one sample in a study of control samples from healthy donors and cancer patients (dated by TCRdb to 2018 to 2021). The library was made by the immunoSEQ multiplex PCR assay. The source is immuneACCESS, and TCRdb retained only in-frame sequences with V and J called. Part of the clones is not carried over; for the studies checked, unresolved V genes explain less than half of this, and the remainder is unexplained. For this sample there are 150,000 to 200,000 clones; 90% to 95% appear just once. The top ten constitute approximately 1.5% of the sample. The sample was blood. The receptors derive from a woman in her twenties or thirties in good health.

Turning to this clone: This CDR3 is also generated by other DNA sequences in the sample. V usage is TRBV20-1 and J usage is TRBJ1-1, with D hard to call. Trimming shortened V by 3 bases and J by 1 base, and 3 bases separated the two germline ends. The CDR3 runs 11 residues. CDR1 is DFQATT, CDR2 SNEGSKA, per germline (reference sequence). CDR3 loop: CSARKNTEAFF. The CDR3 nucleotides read TGCAGTGCTAGGAAGAACACTGAAGCTTTCTTT.

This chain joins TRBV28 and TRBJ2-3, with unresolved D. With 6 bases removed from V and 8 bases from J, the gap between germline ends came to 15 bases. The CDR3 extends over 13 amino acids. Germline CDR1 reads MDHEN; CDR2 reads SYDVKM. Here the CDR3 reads CASSLRTASTQYF. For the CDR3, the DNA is TGTGCCAGCAGCCTCCGGACGGCCTCTACGCAGTATTTT.

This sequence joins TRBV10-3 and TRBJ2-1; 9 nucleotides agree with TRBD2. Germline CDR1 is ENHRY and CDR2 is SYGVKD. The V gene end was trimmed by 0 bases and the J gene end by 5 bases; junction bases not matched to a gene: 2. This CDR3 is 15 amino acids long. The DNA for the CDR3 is TGTGCCATCAGTGAGTCGAAGCGGGGGGACAATGAGCAGTTCTTC. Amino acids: CAISESKRGDNEQFF.

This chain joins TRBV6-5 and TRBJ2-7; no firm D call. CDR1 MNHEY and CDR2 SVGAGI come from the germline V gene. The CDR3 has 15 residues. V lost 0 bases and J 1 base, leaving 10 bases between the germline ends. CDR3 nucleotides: TGTGCCAGCAGTTACTCGTGGGGTCTTTCCTACGAGCAGTACTTC. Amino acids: CASSYSWGLSYEQYF.

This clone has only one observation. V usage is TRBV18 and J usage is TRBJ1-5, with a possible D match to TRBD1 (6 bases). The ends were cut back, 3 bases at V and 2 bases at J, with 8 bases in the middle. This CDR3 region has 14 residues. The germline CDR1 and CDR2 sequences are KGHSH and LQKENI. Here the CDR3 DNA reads TGTGCCAGCTCACCGTCAGGGGGCAATCAGCCCCAGCATTTT. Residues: CASSPSGGNQPQHF.

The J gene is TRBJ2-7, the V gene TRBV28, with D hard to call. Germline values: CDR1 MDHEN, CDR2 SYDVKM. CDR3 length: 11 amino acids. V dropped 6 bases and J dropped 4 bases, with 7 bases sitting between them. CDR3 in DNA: TGTGCCAGCAGCCACCGGTACGAGCAGTACTTC. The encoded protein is CASSHRYEQYF.

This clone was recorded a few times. The CDR3 spells CASSPRTSRTTYEQYF. CDR3 in DNA: TGTGCCAGCAGCCCGAGGACTAGCCGCACTACCTACGAGCAGTACTTC. This rearrangement joins TRBV7-2 to TRBJ2-7, with 8 bases fitting TRBD2. Germline CDR1 SGHTA, CDR2 FQGNSA. The J segment lost 2 bases and the V segment lost 5 bases, leaving 11 bases of the junction unmatched. This CDR3 region has 16 residues.

The CDR3 sequence: CASRGLASADTQYF. The CDR3 DNA is TGTGCCAGCAGGGGACTAGCGTCTGCAGATACGCAGTATTTT. The V and J genes are TRBV27 and TRBJ2-3; TRBD2 aligns across 10 bases. V was pared by 6 bases and J by 4 bases, with 4 bases of the junction left unmatched. The length of the CDR3 is 14 residues. Per germline, CDR1 MNHEY and CDR2 SMNVEV (reference sequence).

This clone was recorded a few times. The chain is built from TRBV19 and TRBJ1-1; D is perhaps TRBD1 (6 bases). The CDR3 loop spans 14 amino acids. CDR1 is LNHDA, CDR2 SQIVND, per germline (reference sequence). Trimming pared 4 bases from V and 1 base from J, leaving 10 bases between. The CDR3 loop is CASSRQGRNTEAFF. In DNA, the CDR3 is TGTGCCAGTAGTAGGCAGGGGAGGAACACTGAAGCTTTCTTT.

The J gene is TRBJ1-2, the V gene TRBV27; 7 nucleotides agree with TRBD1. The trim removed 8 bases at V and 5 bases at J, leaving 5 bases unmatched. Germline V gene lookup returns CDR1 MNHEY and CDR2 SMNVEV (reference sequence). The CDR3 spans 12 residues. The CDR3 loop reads CASRQGGYGYTF. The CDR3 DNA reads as TGTGCCAGCCGACAGGGAGGGTATGGCTACACCTTC.

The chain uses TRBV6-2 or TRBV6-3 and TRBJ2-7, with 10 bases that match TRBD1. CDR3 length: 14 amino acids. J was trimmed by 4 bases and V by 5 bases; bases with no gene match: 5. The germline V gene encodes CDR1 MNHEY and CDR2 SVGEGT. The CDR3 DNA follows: TGTGCCAGCAGTCGACAGGGGGCTCGGTACGAGCAGTACTTC. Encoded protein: CASSRQGARYEQYF.

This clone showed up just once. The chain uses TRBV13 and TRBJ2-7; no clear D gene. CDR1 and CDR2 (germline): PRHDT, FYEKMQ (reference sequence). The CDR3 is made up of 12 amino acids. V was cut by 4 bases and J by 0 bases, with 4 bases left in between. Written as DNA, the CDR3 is TGTGCCAGCAGCTCAACCTCCTACGAGCAGTACTTC. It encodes CASSSTSYEQYF.

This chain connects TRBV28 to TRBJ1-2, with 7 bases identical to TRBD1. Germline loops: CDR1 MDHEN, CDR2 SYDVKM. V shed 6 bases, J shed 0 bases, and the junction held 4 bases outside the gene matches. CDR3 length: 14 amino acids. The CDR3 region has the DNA TGTGCCAGCAGGTCAGGGGGGGCTAACTATGGCTACACCTTC. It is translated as CASRSGGANYGYTF.

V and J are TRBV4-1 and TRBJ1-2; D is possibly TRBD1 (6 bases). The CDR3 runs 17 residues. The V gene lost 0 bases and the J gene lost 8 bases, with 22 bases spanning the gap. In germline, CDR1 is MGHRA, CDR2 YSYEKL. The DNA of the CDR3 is TGCGCCAGCAGCCAAGAAGGAGGGCAGGGGATTTTGTTCGGCTACACCTTC. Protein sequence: CASSQEGGQGILFGYTF.

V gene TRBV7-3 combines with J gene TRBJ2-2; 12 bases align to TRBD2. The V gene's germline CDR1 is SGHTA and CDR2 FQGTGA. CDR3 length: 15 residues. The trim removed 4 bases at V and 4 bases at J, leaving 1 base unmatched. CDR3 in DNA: TGTGCCAGCAGCTGGACTAGCGGGACCACCGGGGAGCTGTTTTTT. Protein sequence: CASSWTSGTTGELFF.

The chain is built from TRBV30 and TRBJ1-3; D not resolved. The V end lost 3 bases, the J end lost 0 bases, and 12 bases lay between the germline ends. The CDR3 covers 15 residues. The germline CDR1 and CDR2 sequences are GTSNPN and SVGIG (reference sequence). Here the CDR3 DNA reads TGTGCCTGGAGACCGACAAGTACCTCTGGAAACACCATATATTTT. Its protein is CAWRPTSTSGNTIYF.

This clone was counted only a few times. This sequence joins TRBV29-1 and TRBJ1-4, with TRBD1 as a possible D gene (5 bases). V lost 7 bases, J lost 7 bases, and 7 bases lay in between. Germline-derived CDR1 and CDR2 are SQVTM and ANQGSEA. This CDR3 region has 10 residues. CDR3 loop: CSAGGEKLFF. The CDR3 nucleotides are TGCAGCGCCGGGGGTGAAAAACTGTTTTTT.

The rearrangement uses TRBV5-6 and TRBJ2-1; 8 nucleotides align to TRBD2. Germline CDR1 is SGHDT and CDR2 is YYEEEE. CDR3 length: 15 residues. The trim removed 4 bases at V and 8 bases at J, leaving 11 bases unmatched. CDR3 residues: CASSPPAGVRDEQFF. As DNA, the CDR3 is TGTGCCAGCAGCCCCCCAGCGGGAGTCCGGGATGAGCAGTTCTTC.

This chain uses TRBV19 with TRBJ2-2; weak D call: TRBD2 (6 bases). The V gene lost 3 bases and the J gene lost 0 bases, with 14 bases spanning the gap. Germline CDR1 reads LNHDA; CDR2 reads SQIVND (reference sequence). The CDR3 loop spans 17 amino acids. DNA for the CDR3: TGTGCCAGTAGTATTCGTCGGAGGGGCTCGAACACCGGGGAGCTGTTTTTT. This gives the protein CASSIRRRGSNTGELFF.

The CDR3 spells CASSPPGLNTGELFF. The CDR3 bases are TGTGCCAGCAGCCCACCGGGACTAAACACCGGGGAGCTGTTTTTT. The chain uses TRBV9 and TRBJ2-2; TRBD2 matches at 7 bases. CDR3 length: 15 residues. Trimming at V came to 4 bases and at J to 2 bases, leaving 5 bases not matched to a gene. The germline V gene encodes CDR1 SGDLS and CDR2 YYNGEE.

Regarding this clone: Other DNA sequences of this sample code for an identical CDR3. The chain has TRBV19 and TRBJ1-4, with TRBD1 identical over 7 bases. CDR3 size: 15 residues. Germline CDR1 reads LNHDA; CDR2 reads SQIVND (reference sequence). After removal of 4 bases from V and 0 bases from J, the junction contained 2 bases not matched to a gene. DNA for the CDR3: TGTGCCAGTAGTACTGGGACAGCAACTAATGAAAAACTGTTTTTT. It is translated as CASSTGTATNEKLFF.

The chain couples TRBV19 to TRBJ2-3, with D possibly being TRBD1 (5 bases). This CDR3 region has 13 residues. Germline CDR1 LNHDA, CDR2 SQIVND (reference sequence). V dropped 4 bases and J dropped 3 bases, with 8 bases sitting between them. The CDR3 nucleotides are TGTGCCAGTAGTAGCCAGGGTACAGATACGCAGTATTTT. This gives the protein CASSSQGTDTQYF. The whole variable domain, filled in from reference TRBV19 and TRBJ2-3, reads DGGITQSPKYLFRKEGQNVTLSCEQNLNHDAMYWYRQDPGQGLRLIYYSQIVNDFQKGDIAEGYSVSREKKESFPLTVTSAQKNPTAFYLCASSSQGTDTQYFGPGTRLTVL.

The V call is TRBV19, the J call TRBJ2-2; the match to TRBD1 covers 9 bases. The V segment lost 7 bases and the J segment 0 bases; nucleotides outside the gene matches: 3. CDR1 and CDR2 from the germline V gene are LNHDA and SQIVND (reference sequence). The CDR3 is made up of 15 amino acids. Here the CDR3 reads CASTRTGANTGELFF. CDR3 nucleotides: TGTGCCAGTACTCGGACAGGGGCGAACACCGGGGAGCTGTTTTTT.

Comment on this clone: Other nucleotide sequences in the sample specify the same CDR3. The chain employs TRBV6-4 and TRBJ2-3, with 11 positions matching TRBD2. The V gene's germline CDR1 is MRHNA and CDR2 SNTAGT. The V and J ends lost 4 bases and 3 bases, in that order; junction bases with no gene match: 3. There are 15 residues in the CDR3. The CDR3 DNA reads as TGTGCCAGCAGTGGCCTAGCGGGGGGTACAGATACGCAGTATTTT. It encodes CASSGLAGGTDTQYF.

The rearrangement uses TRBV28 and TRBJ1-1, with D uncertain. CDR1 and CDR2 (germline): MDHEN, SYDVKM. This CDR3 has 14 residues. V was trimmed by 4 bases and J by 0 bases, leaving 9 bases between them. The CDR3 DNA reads TGTGCCAGCAGTTACGAGGGCATGAACACTGAAGCTTTCTTT. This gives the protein CASSYEGMNTEAFF.

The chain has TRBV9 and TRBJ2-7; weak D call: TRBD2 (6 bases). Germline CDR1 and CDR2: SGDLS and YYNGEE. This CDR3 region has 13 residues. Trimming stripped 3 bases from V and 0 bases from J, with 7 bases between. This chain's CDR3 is CASSGDFSYEQYF. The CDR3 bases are TGTGCCAGCAGCGGGGACTTCTCCTACGAGCAGTACTTC.

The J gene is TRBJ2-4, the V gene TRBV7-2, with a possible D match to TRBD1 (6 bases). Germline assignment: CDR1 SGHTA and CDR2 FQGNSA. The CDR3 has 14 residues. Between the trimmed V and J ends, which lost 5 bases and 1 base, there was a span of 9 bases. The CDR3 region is CASSLQGAKNIQYF. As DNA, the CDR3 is TGTGCCAGCAGCCTTCAGGGGGCCAAAAACATTCAGTACTTC.

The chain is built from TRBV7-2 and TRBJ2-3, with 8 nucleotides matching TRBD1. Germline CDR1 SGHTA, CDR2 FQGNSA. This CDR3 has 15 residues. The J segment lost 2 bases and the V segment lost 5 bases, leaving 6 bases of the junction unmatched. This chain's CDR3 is CASSLPGQATDTQYF. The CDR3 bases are TGTGCCAGCAGCCTGCCGGGACAGGCCACAGATACGCAGTATTTT.